One T cell receptor beta chain is described in this entry. As yet, its antigen is unknown. This entry belongs to a study of T cell responses to AZD1222 COVID-19 vaccine. The CDR3 extends over 15 amino acids. The V gene's germline CDR1 is KGHSH and CDR2 LQKENI. With 6 bases removed from V and 5 bases from J, the gap between germline ends came to 17 bases. Using immunoSEQ multiplex PCR, the repertoire was profiled, and TCRdb retains in-frame clones only, with some absent. The sample consists of over 120,000 clones, approximately 93% of them appearing once. The study, taken as a whole, reports: Nearly half of spike-specific TCRs reportedly target unmutated variant regions. Donors were mostly white British, more females; clonal diversity possibly underestimated.

The J gene is TRBJ1-5, the V gene TRBV18; maybe TRBD1 (6 bases). The receptor comes from an adult who had recovered from COVID-19. The material sequenced was peripheral blood, taken after recovery from COVID-19. The CDR3 protein is CASSEGGGRHQPQHF. The CDR3 DNA sequence: TGTGCCAGCTCCGAGGGGGGAGGTAGGCATCAGCCCCAGCATTTT. The variable domain in full, with the rest retrieved from reference TRBV18 and TRBJ1-5, is NAGVMQNPRHLVRRRGQEARLRCSPMKGHSHVYWYRQLPEEGLKFMVYLQKENIIDESGMPKERFSAEFPKEGPSILRIQQVVRGDSAAYFCASSEGGGRHQPQHFGDGTRLSIL.